These T cell receptor beta chains were read from a single sample in a study of OX40 agonist ivuxolimab in advanced cancers. Some clones are missing from TCRdb's copy, which holds only in-frame ones; the method was immunoSEQ multiplex PCR. This sample carries just under 65,000 clones, 80% to 90% of them seen once, and the ten largest clones take roughly 10%. The sequences come from CD4+ or CD8+ T cells sorted from blood, collected in a trial of the OX40 agonist ivuxolimab. These receptors were taken from an adult with an advanced solid tumor such as melanoma, head and neck, liver or kidney cancer. CDR3s include the opening cysteine and the closing phenylalanine or tryptophan. The order of the fields is V gene, clone size, D gene, J gene, CDR3 protein, CDR3 DNA. D genes are given only for firm matches. Clone size is not always given. Where it is, it says once, few, many or a class for expanded clones.

TRBV5-1	NA	TRBD2	TRBJ2-3	CASSLLSGGYTDTQYF	TGCGCCAGCAGCTTGCTTAGCGGGGGCTACACAGATACGCAGTATTTT
TRBV15	NA	NA	TRBJ2-2	CATSYYSSEAGELFF	TGTGCCACCAGCTACTACTCTAGCGAGGCCGGGGAGCTGTTTTTT
TRBV28	NA	NA	TRBJ1-4	CASSYGANEKLFF	TGTGCCAGCAGTTACGGGGCTAATGAAAAACTGTTTTTT
TRBV11-3	NA	NA	TRBJ1-1	CASSPGRGSNTEAFF	TGTGCCAGCAGCCCGGGGCGGGGGTCGAACACTGAAGCTTTCTTT
TRBV27	NA	TRBD1	TRBJ2-2	CASSLFGQGANTGELFF	TGTGCCAGCAGTTTATTCGGACAGGGGGCAAACACCGGGGAGCTGTTTTTT
TRBV5-1	NA	NA	TRBJ1-1	CASSLEWGPEAFF	TGCGCCAGCAGCTTGGAATGGGGGCCAGAAGCTTTCTTT
TRBV4-1	once	NA	TRBJ2-2	CASSQVLSLTGELFF	TGCGCCAGCAGCCAAGTTTTATCCCTTACCGGGGAGCTGTTTTTT
TRBV5-1	NA	NA	TRBJ2-5	CASSSQGYSETQYF	TGCGCCAGCAGCTCCCAGGGGTATTCGGAGACCCAGTACTTC
TRBV5-4	NA	TRBD2	TRBJ2-3	CASSPAGKTQYF	TGTGCCAGCAGCCCAGCGGGGAAGACGCAGTATTTT
TRBV9	NA	TRBD1	TRBJ1-3	CASSVGTGGLSSGNTIYF	TGTGCCAGCAGCGTAGGGACAGGCGGATTAAGCTCTGGAAACACCATATATTTT
TRBV11-2	NA	NA	TRBJ1-5	CASSPGRDQPQHF	TGTGCCAGCAGCCCAGGGCGGGATCAGCCCCAGCATTTT
TRBV28	NA	NA	TRBJ1-3	CASSLGGGQSGNTIYF	TGTGCCAGCAGTTTGGGGGGGGGCCAGTCTGGAAACACCATATATTTT
TRBV5-1	NA	NA	TRBJ2-5	CASSSGATETQYF	TGCGCCAGCAGCTCGGGAGCGACAGAGACCCAGTACTTC
TRBV15	NA	TRBD1	TRBJ2-3	CATSREYPGQGSDTQYF	TGTGCCACCAGCAGAGAATACCCGGGACAGGGGTCAGATACGCAGTATTTT
TRBV4-1	once	NA	TRBJ2-3	CASSQDGPSTDTQYF	TGCGCCAGCAGCCAAGACGGCCCTAGCACAGATACGCAGTATTTT
TRBV7-2	once	NA	TRBJ2-1	CASSLYWETNEQFF	TGTGCCAGCAGCTTATACTGGGAAACAAATGAGCAGTTCTTC
TRBV5-6	NA	NA	TRBJ1-5	CASSLYGTGRNQPQHF	TGTGCCAGCAGCCTCTACGGGACCGGGAGGAATCAGCCCCAGCATTTT
TRBV11-2	once	NA	TRBJ2-3	CASSQLTYTQYF	TGTGCCAGCAGCCAACTTACTTATACGCAGTATTTT
TRBV5-1	once	NA	TRBJ2-1	CASSPYLGNEQFF	TGCGCCAGCAGCCCCTACTTGGGGAATGAGCAGTTCTTC
TRBV7-8	NA	TRBD2	TRBJ2-7	CASSFLGGFSYEQYF	TGTGCCAGCAGCTTCCTCGGGGGGTTCTCCTACGAGCAGTACTTC
TRBV9	NA	NA	TRBJ2-3	CASSVGTTDTQYF	TGTGCCAGCAGCGTAGGGACCACAGATACGCAGTATTTT
TRBV28	NA	NA	TRBJ1-6	CASSFREGRAYNSPLHF	TGTGCCAGCAGTTTTCGCGAGGGGCGCGCCTATAATTCACCCCTCCACTTT
TRBV14	NA	NA	TRBJ2-7	CASSQDLREQYF	TGTGCCAGCAGCCAAGATTTAAGAGAGCAGTACTTC
TRBV5-1	NA	NA	TRBJ1-1	CASKESGVNTEAFF	TGCGCCAGCAAAGAGTCCGGGGTTAACACTGAAGCTTTCTTT
TRBV27	NA	TRBD2	TRBJ2-7	CASSSPLRAGVRYREQYF	TGTGCCAGCAGTTCCCCATTGCGAGCGGGAGTACGATATAGAGAGCAGTACTTC
TRBV7-2	few	TRBD2	TRBJ2-1	CASSSGLAGYSYNEQFF	TGTGCCAGCAGCTCGGGACTAGCGGGGTACTCCTACAATGAGCAGTTCTTC
TRBV29-1	NA	NA	TRBJ1-2	CSASLNYGYTF	TGCAGCGCTAGTCTTAACTATGGCTACACCTTC
TRBV6-1	NA	TRBD1	TRBJ2-1	CASSETGVRAYNEQFF	TGTGCCAGCAGCGAAACAGGGGTAAGGGCATACAATGAGCAGTTCTTC